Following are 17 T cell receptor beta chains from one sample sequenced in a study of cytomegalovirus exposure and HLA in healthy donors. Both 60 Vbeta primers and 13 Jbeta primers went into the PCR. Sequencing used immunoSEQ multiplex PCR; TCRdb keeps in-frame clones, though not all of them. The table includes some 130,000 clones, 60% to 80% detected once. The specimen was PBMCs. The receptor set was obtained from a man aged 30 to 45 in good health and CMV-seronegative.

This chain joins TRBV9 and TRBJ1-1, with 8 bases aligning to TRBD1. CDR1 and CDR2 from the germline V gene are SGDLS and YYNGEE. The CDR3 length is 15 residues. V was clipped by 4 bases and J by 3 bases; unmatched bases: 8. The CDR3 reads CASSTSEDRDTEAFF. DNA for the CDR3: TGTGCCAGCAGCACTTCAGAGGACAGGGACACTGAAGCTTTCTTT.

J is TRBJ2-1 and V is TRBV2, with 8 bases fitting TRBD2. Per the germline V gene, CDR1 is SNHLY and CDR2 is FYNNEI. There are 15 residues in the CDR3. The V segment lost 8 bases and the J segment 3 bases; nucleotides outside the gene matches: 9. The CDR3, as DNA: TGTGCCAGCGGCAAGGAGCGGGAGAGCTACAATGAGCAGTTCTTC. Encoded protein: CASGKERESYNEQFF.

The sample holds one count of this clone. CDR3 in amino acids: CASSYSGQGQPQHF. The CDR3 region has the DNA TGTGCCAGCAGTTACTCTGGACAGGGCCAGCCCCAGCATTTT. The chain joins TRBV6-6 to TRBJ1-5; 8 bases map to TRBD1. Germline CDR1 reads MNHNY; CDR2 reads SVGAGI (reference sequence). The ends lost 0 bases at V and 7 bases at J; junction bases unmatched: 2. The length of the CDR3 is 14 residues.

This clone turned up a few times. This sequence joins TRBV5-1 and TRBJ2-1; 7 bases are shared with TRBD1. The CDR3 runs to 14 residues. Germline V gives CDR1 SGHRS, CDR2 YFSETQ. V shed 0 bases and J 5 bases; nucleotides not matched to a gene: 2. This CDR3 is CASSLEGADNEQFF. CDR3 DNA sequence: TGCGCCAGCAGCTTGGAGGGGGCGGACAATGAGCAGTTCTTC.

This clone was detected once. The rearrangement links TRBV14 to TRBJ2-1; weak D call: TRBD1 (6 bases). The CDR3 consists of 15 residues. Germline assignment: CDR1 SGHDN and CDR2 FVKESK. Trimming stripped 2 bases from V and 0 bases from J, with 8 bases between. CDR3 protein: CASSQRGSSYNEQFF. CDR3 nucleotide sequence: TGTGCCAGCAGCCAAAGGGGGAGCTCCTACAATGAGCAGTTCTTC.

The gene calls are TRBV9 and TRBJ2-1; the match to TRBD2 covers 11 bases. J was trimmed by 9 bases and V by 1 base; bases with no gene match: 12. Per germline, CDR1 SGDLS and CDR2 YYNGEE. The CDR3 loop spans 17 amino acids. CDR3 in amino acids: CASSVYGTSGPVGEQFF. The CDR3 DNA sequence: TGTGCCAGCAGCGTATACGGGACTAGCGGACCTGTAGGTGAGCAGTTCTTC.

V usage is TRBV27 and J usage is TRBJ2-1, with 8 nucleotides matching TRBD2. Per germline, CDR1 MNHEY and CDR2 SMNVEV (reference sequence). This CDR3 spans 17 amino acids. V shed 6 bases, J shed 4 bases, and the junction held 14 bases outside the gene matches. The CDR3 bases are TGTGCCAGCAGACATCTCCCTCAAGCGGGAGTATACAATGAGCAGTTCTTC. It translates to CASRHLPQAGVYNEQFF.

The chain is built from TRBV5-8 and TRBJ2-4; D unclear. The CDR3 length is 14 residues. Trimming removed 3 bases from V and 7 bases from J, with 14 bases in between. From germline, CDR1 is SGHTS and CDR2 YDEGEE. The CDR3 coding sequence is TGTGCCAGCAGCTCGTATATACAATTGAACATTCAGTACTTC. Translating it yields CASSSYIQLNIQYF. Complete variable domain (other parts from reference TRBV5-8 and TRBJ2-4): EAGVTQSPTHLIKTRGQQATLRCSPISGHTSVYWYQQALGLGLQFLLWYDEGEERNRGNFPPRFSGRQFPNYSSELNVNALELEDSALYLCASSSYIQLNIQYFGAGTRLSVL.

In nucleotides, the CDR3 is TGTGCCAGCAGTTTATGGCTAGAGATCTACGAGCAGTACTTC. It translates to CASSLWLEIYEQYF. The V call is TRBV28, the J call TRBJ2-7; D is ambiguous. V was pared by 0 bases and J by 3 bases, with 9 bases between. In germline, CDR1 is MDHEN, CDR2 SYDVKM. The CDR3 runs to 14 residues.

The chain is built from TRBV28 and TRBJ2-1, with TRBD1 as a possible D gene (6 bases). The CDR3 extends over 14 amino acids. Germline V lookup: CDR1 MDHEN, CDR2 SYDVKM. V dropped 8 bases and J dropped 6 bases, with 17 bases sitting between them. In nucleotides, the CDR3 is TGTGCCAGCCGAACGGGACAAGAAAGCAATGAGCAGTTCTTC. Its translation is CASRTGQESNEQFF.

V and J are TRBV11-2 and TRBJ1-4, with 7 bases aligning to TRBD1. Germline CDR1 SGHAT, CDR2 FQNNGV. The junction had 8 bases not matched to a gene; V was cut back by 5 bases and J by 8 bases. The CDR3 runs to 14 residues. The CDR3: CASSPGDRDEKLFF. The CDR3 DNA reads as TGTGCCAGCAGCCCAGGAGACAGGGACGAAAAACTGTTTTTT. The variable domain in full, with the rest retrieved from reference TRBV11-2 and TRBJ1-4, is EAGVAQSPRYKIIEKRQSVAFWCNPISGHATLYWYQQILGQGPKLLIQFQNNGVVDDSQLPKDRFSAERLKGVDSTLKIQPAKLEDSAVYLCASSPGDRDEKLFFGSGTQLSVL.

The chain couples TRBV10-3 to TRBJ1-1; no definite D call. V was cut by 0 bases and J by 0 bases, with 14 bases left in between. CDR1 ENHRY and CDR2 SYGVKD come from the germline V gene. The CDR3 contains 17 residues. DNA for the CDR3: TGTGCCATCAGTGAGTCACGGAGCCATACCATGAACACTGAAGCTTTCTTT. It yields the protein CAISESRSHTMNTEAFF.

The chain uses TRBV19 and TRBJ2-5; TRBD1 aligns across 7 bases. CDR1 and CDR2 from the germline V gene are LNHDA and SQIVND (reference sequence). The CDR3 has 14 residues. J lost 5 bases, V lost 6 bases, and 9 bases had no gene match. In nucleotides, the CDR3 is TGTGCCAGTAGAGCACAGGGGCCGGGGGAGACCCAGTACTTC. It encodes CASRAQGPGETQYF. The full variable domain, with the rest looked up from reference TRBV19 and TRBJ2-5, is DGGITQSPKYLFRKEGQNVTLSCEQNLNHDAMYWYRQDPGQGLRLIYYSQIVNDFQKGDIAEGYSVSREKKESFPLTVTSAQKNPTAFYLCASRAQGPGETQYFGPGTRLLVL.

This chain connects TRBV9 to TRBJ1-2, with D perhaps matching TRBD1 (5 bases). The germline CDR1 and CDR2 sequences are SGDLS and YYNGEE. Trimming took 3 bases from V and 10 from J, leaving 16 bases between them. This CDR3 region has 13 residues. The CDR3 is CASSALTRGTYTF. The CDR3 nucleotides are TGTGCCAGCAGCGCCCTGACCCGGGGGACCTACACCTTC.

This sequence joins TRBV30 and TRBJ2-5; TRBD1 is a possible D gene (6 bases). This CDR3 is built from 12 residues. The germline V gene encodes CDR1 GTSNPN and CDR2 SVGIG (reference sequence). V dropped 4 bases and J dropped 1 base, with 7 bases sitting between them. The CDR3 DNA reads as TGTGCCTGGACAGGGGCCCAAGAGACCCAGTACTTC. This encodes CAWTGAQETQYF. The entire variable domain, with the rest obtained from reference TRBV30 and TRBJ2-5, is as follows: SQTIHQWPATLVQPVGSPLSLECTVEGTSNPNLYWYRQAAGRGLQLLFYSVGIGQISSEVPQNLSASRPQDRQFILSSKKLLLSDSGFYLCAWTGAQETQYFGPGTRLLVL.

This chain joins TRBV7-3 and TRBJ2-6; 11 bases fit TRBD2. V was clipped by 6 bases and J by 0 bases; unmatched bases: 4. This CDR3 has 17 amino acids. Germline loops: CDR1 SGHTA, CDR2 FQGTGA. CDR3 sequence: CASRHGTSGSGANVLTF. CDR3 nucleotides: TGTGCCAGCAGGCACGGGACTAGCGGCTCTGGGGCCAACGTCCTGACTTTC.

The CDR3 DNA follows: TGTGCCTGGAGCGATCAGAGGGCTTGCTACACCTTC. This translates into CAWSDQRACYTF. This rearrangement joins TRBV30 to TRBJ1-2; D not resolved. Deletions cut 3 bases from V and 9 bases from J, with 14 bases between. This CDR3 has 12 residues. Germline CDR1 is GTSNPN and CDR2 is SVGIG (reference sequence).